The T cell receptor (beta chain) described here comes from a study of neoadjuvant anti-PD-1 for oral cavity cancer. Study-wide results and caveats: Higher pretreatment Treg/Th17 ratios tracked higher pretreatment blood clonality.

A word on this clone: What it recognizes is unknown.

The time point here: after neoadjuvant nivolumab, at surgical resection. Stage II-IVA oral cavity squamous cell carcinoma was new and untreated by systemic or radiation therapy. TCRdb keeps only in-frame clones here, not all; method: immunoSEQ multiplex PCR. The repertoire holds more than 13,000 clones, about 75% seen once, with 2% to 2.5% in the top ten. In germline, CDR1 is MNHEY, CDR2 SVGAGI. CDR3 length: 14 residues. The J segment lost 0 bases and the V segment lost 5 bases, leaving 2 bases of the junction unmatched. The TCR was taken from a person aged 40-85 years with oral cavity squamous cell carcinoma. The rearrangement links TRBV6-5 to TRBJ2-7; 9 bases map to TRBD2. Sequenced material: PBMCs, taken after nivolumab (anti-PD-1) treatment. Here the CDR3 reads CASSRLADSYEQYF. As DNA, the CDR3 is TGTGCCAGCAGTAGACTAGCGGACTCCTACGAGCAGTACTTC.